The rows below give T cell receptor beta chains drawn from one sample of a study of T cells in Graves' hyperthyroidism and ophthalmopathy. TCRdb re-called the multiplex PCR reads through MiXCR, storing one row per CDR3 protein. The repertoire holds roughly 500,000 distinct CDR3 sequences, with around 16% as singletons. Sequencing was carried out using blood. The receptors were gathered from a woman aged 25 to 39 with Graves' ophthalmopathy. The CDR3 runs from the conserved cysteine through the conserved F or W. The D gene is left open where the match is weak. Not every row has a clone size; where given, it reads once, few, many or a size class.

clone_size | d_call | j_call | v_call | cdr3_nt | cdr3_aa
- | TRBD2 | TRBJ2-1 | TRBV27 | TGTGCCAGTTTTGGGGGGACTAGCGGGAGGGAGAATGAGCAGTTCTTC | CASFGGTSGRENEQFF
many | TRBD2 | TRBJ2-4 | TRBV6-1 | TGTGCCAGCAGTCCTGGGACTAGCGGGAGTTCTGCCAAAAACATTCAGTACTTC | CASSPGTSGSSAKNIQYF
few | TRBD1 | TRBJ1-2 | TRBV28 | TGTGCCAGTTGGACAGGGGAAGCTAACTATGGCTACACCTTC | CASWTGEANYGYTF
- | TRBD1 | TRBJ1-5 | TRBV27 | TGTGCCAGCAGTTTCTGGGCGACAGGGGGTCACCAGCCCCAGCATTTT | CASSFWATGGHQPQHF
- | - | TRBJ2-2 | TRBV4-2 | TGTGCCAGCAGCCAAGATATGACAGGTTGGGGCACCGGGGAGCTGTTTTTT | CASSQDMTGWGTGELFF
few | TRBD1 | TRBJ1-2 | TRBV19 | TGTGCCAGTAGTATCGGACAGGGGATCATCTATGGCTACACCTTC | CASSIGQGIIYGYTF
few | - | TRBJ1-5 | TRBV12-3/TRBV12-4 | TGTGCCAGCAGTTTCGGGGGGAGTGGGAATCAGCCCCAGCATTTT | CASSFGGSGNQPQHF
- | TRBD1 | TRBJ2-1 | TRBV5-1 | TGCGCCAGCAGCTTGATGGGACAGGGGGTGAACAATGAGCAGTTCTTC | CASSLMGQGVNNEQFF
many | TRBD1 | TRBJ2-7 | TRBV28 | TGTGCCAGCAGTTTACCCCCGACAGGGGCCCAATGGTGGAGCTCCTACGAGCAGTACTTC | CASSLPPTGAQWWSSYEQYF
- | - | TRBJ2-1 | TRBV30 | TGTGCCTACCAGGGAAGTGAGCAGTTCTTC | CAYQGSEQFF
many | TRBD2 | TRBJ2-1 | TRBV7-9 | TGTGCCAGCAGCTTATGGGGCGGGAGCACTGATGAGCAGTTCTTC | CASSLWGGSTDEQFF
few | TRBD1 | TRBJ1-5 | TRBV13 | TGTGCCAGCAGCTTAAATCGGCGAGGGGGCTTGGGCAATCAGCCCCAGCATTTT | CASSLNRRGGLGNQPQHF
many | TRBD2 | TRBJ2-7 | TRBV3-1 | TGTGCCAGCAGGCCTAGCGGGAGGACCTACGAGCAGTACTTC | CASRPSGRTYEQYF
few | - | TRBJ1-3 | TRBV7-9 | TGTGCCAGCAGCTTACGGGGGGCGTCTGGAAACACCATATATTTT | CASSLRGASGNTIYF
- | - | TRBJ2-3 | TRBV6-5 | TGTGCCAGCAGTTATGTGCCAGGGAGGACAGATACGCAGTATTTT | CASSYVPGRTDTQYF
once | - | TRBJ1-1 | TRBV28 | TGTGCCAGCAGGGCTCCGACTGAAGCTTTCTTT | CASRAPTEAFF
few | - | TRBJ2-1 | TRBV7-9 | TGTGCCAGCAGGGGTGCTAGAGGGAGAACCTACAATGAGCAGTTCTTC | CASRGARGRTYNEQFF
many | - | TRBJ2-7 | TRBV6-2/TRBV6-3 | TGTGCCAGCAGTCAAGACCCCCCGGAGGCCTACGAGCAGTACTTC | CASSQDPPEAYEQYF
many | - | TRBJ1-6 | TRBV12-3/TRBV12-4 | TGTGCCAGCAGTTACAATCGGTATTCACCCCTCCACTTT | CASSYNRYSPLHF
many | - | TRBJ1-1 | TRBV28 | TGTGCCAGCAGTTTAGAGGTAGCTTTCTTT | CASSLEVAFF
- | - | TRBJ1-2 | TRBV5-1 | TGCGCCAGCAGAAAAAGACCTGGGACTTCCGACAGGTTTGACTATGGCTACACCTTC | CASRKRPGTSDRFDYGYTF
few | TRBD1 | TRBJ1-1 | TRBV9 | TGTGCCAGCAGCAGTAGAGGGGGCACTGAAGCTCTCTTT | CASSSRGGTEALF
few | TRBD2 | TRBJ2-5 | TRBV24-1 | TGTGCCACCAGTGACGGGAGGGCCGTAGAGACCCAGTACTTC | CATSDGRAVETQYF
- | TRBD2 | TRBJ2-2 | TRBV6-1 | TGTGCCAGCGGCATAGCGGGAGTTAACACCGGGGAGCTGTTTTTT | CASGIAGVNTGELFF
- | - | TRBJ2-5 | TRBV7-9 | TGTGCCAGCAGCTCTACAGGGCAACAAGAGATCCAGTACTTC | CASSSTGQQEIQYF
- | TRBD1 | TRBJ2-1 | TRBV20-1 | TGCAGTGCTAGAAGCGACAGGGGGGCCTACAATGAGCAGTTCTTC | CSARSDRGAYNEQFF
many | - | TRBJ1-1 | TRBV3-1 | TGTGCCAGCAGCCAAGGTGTGGGGGCCGGGATGAACACTGAAGCTTTCTTT | CASSQGVGAGMNTEAFF
- | - | TRBJ2-3 | TRBV20-1 | TGCAGTGCCGCCCACACAGATACGCAGTATTTT | CSAAHTDTQYF
few | - | TRBJ1-5 | TRBV28 | TGTGCCAGCAGCGGGGATCATAGCAATCAGCCCCAGCATTTT | CASSGDHSNQPQHF
many | TRBD1 | TRBJ2-1 | TRBV24-1 | TGTGCCACCAGTGATAGTGGACAGGGGGGGAATGAGCAGTTCTTC | CATSDSGQGGNEQFF
few | - | TRBJ1-4 | TRBV6-1 | TGTGCCAGCACCGGTAATGAAAAACTGTTTTTT | CASTGNEKLFF
many | - | TRBJ2-7 | TRBV12-3/TRBV12-4 | TGTGCCAGCAGCCAGACAGGAATAAGGGACGAGCAGTACTTC | CASSQTGIRDEQYF
- | - | TRBJ2-1 | TRBV5-1 | TGCGCCAGCAGCTTGGAGGGGGGGACCTACAATGAGCAGTTCTTC | CASSLEGGTYNEQFF
few | TRBD2 | TRBJ2-1 | TRBV19 | TGTGCCAGTACCCCCGGATGGGGAGGGTATGACGAGCAGTTCTTC | CASTPGWGGYDEQFF
many | - | TRBJ1-2 | TRBV29-1 | TGCAGCGTTGAAGAAGACAGTTTATATGGCTACACCTTC | CSVEEDSLYGYTF
many | - | TRBJ1-5 | TRBV3-1 | TGTGCCAGCAGCCAAGGGGCAGGCAATCAGCCCCAGCATTTT | CASSQGAGNQPQHF
- | TRBD1 | TRBJ2-1 | TRBV14 | TGTGCCAGCACCCTAGGGCAGGGGGCTGGCAATGAGCAGTTCTTC | CASTLGQGAGNEQFF
few | - | TRBJ1-1 | TRBV19 | TGTGCCAGTAGTACTCTACAGGTCCGGAACACTGAAGCTTTCTTT | CASSTLQVRNTEAFF
many | - | TRBJ2-7 | TRBV7-2 | TGTGCCAGCAGCTTACTACAAGGCAGGGGTGTCGAGCAGTACTTC | CASSLLQGRGVEQYF
many | - | TRBJ2-5 | TRBV11-1 | TGTGCCAGCAGCTTAGTAGCCAGCGGAAAAGAGACCCAGTACTTC | CASSLVASGKETQYF
few | TRBD1 | TRBJ2-7 | TRBV20-1 | TGCAGTGCTAGAGGCAGGGACAGCTTATACGAGCAGTACTTC | CSARGRDSLYEQYF
once | - | TRBJ2-7 | TRBV5-5 | TGTGCCTGGAGGGGGGGGGGGGGGGGTCACGAGCAGTACTTC | CAWRGGGGGHEQYF
many | - | TRBJ1-5 | TRBV3-1 | TGTGCCAGCAGCCAACCTAATCAGCCCCAGCATTTT | CASSQPNQPQHF
many | TRBD1 | TRBJ2-3 | TRBV28 | TGTGCCAGCAGTTTGTCAGGACAGGGGGTCACAGATACGCAGTATTTT | CASSLSGQGVTDTQYF
many | - | TRBJ1-2 | TRBV27 | TGTGCCAGCAGTCGCCTTGGCTACACCTTC | CASSRLGYTF
- | TRBD1 | TRBJ2-1 | TRBV18 | TGTGCCAGCTCACTCGGACAGGGTGGTGAGCAGTGCTTC | CASSLGQGGEQCF
- | TRBD2 | TRBJ2-5 | TRBV28 | TGTGCCAGCAGCTCGACTAGCCTGAAAGAGACCCAGTACTTC | CASSSTSLKETQYF
many | - | TRBJ2-2 | TRBV18 | TGTGCCAGCTCACCAGAACGTAACACCGGGGAGCTGTTTTTT | CASSPERNTGELFF
- | TRBD2 | TRBJ2-3 | TRBV7-3 | TGTGCCAGCAGTATTCCGGGACTAGCGGGCACAGATACGCAGTATTTT | CASSIPGLAGTDTQYF
- | - | TRBJ2-2 | TRBV28 | TGTGCCACGAGGATCGACAGTCCCACCGGGGAGCTGTTTTTT | CATRIDSPTGELFF
- | - | TRBJ1-4 | TRBV28 | TGTGCCACCACACCCCGCGGTGAAAAACCGTTTTTT | CATTPRGEKPFF
many | - | TRBJ2-5 | TRBV11-2 | TGTGCCAGCAGCTTAGATCCCCAGAGCGAGACCCAGTACTTC | CASSLDPQSETQYF
many | - | TRBJ2-5 | TRBV28 | TGTGCCAGCAGAATACAGGGCCAAGAGACCCAGTACTTC | CASRIQGQETQYF